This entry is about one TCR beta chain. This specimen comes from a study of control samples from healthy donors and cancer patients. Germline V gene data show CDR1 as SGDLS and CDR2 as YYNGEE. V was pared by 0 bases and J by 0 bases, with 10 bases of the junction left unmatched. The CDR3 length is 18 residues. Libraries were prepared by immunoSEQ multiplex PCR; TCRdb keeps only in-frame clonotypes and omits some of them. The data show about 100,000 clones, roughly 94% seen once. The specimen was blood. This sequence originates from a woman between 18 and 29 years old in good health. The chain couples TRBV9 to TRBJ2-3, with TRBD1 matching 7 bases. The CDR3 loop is CASSVESGRDSSTDTQYF. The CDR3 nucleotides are TGTGCCAGCAGCGTAGAATCAGGTCGGGACAGTAGCACAGATACGCAGTATTTT. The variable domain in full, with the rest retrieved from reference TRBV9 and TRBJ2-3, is DSGVTQTPKHLITATGQRVTLRCSPRSGDLSVYWYQQSLDQGLQFLIQYYNGEERAKGNILERFSAQQFPDLHSELNLSSLELGDSALYFCASSVESGRDSSTDTQYFGPGTRLTVL.